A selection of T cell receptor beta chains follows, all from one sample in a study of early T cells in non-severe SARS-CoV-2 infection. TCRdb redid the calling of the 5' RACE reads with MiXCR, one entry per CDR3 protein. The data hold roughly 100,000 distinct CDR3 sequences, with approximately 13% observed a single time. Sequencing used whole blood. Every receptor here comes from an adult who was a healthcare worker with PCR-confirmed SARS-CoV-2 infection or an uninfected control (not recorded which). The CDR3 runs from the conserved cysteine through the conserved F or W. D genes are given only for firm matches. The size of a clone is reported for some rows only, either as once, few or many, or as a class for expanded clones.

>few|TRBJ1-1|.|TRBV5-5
TGTGCCAGCAGCTTCTTGCGGGTGAACACTGAAGCTTTCTTT
CASSFLRVNTEAFF
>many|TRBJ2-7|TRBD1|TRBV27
TGTGCCAGCAGTTCTGCGGGACAGGGAAGGGCGTACGAGCAGTACTTC
CASSSAGQGRAYEQYF
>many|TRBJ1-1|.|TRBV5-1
TGCGCCAGCAGCCGCGGGACCCTAGGCGCTGAAGCTTTCTTT
CASSRGTLGAEAFF
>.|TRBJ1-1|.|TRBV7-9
TGTGCCAGCAGCTTAGCCCGGGGCTGGAGCACTGAAGCTTTCTTT
CASSLARGWSTEAFF
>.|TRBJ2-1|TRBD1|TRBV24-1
TGTGCCTCAAGACAGGGGGCCTACAATGAGCAGTTCTTC
CASRQGAYNEQFF
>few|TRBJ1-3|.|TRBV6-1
TGTGCCAGCATTCGGGGCATCTCTGGAAACACCATATATTTT
CASIRGISGNTIYF
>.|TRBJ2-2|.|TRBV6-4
TGTGCCAGCAGTGACTCTGGAGACACCGGGGAGCTGTTTTTT
CASSDSGDTGELFF
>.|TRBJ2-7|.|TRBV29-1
TGCAGCGTCGGCAGGACAGACTACGAGCAGTACTTC
CSVGRTDYEQYF
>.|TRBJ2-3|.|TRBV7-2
TGTGCCAGCAGCTTATTAGCTCTCACGCAGTATTTT
CASSLLALTQYF
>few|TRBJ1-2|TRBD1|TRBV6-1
TGTGCCAGCAGTCTAAACAGGGGAGACTATGGCTACACCTTC
CASSLNRGDYGYTF
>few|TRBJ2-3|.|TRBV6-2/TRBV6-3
TGTGCCAGCAGTTACTACAGGGGCACAGATACGCAGTATTTT
CASSYYRGTDTQYF
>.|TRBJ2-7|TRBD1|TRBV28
TGTGCCAGCAGGGCCGGGGACAGGGGCCACGAGCAGTACTTC
CASRAGDRGHEQYF
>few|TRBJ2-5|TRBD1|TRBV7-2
TGTGCCAGCAGCTTGACAGGGATTCAAGAGACCCAGTACTTC
CASSLTGIQETQYF
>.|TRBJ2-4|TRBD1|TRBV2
TGTGCCAGCAGTGGGGGACAGACCATAAACATTCAGTACTTC
CASSGGQTINIQYF
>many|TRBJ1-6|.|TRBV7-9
TGTGCCAGCAGCTCCGAACAGAGGGTAGTCAATTCACCCCTCCACTTT
CASSSEQRVVNSPLHF
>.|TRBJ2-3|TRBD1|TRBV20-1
TGCAGTGCTCAGGGGGGACAGGGGGTCACAGATACGCAGTATTTT
CSAQGGQGVTDTQYF
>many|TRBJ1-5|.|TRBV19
TGTGCCAGTAGCCCCGTGAGGGACAGCAATCAGCCCCAGCATTTT
CASSPVRDSNQPQHF
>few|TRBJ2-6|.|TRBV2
TGTGCCAGCGGCCTACAGCTCCCTGGGGCCAACGTCCTGACTTTC
CASGLQLPGANVLTF
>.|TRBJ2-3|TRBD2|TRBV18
TGTGCCAGCTCACCTCTCGATAAGCGGGGAACGCGAACAGATACGCAGTATTTT
CASSPLDKRGTRTDTQYF
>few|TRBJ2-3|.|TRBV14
TGTGCCAGCAGCCAAGACTGGAAGGGCACAGATACGCAGTATTTT
CASSQDWKGTDTQYF
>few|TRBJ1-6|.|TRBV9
TGTGCCAGCAGCGGGGGTAGGGCCAGTAATTCACCCCTCCACTTT
CASSGGRASNSPLHF
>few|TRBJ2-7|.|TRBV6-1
TGTGCCAGCAGTGCGGAGGTCCCCTACGAGCAGTACTTC
CASSAEVPYEQYF
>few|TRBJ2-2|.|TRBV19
TGTGCCAGTAGCATTCGGGTCCCCGGGGAGCTGTTTTTT
CASSIRVPGELFF
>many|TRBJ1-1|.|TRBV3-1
TGTGCCAGCAGCCAACTCACAGTGAACACTGAAGCTTTCTTT
CASSQLTVNTEAFF
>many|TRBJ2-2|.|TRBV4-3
TGCGCCAGCAGCCAAGATCGAGTCACCGGGGAGCTGTTTTTT
CASSQDRVTGELFF
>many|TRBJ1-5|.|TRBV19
TGTGCCAGTAGCCATGATGGGGGAAGGAACCAGCCCCAGCATTTT
CASSHDGGRNQPQHF
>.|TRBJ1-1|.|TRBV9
TGTGCCAGCACTCAGGGGCCCATGAACACTGAAGCTTTCTTT
CASTQGPMNTEAFF
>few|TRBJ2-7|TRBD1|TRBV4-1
TGCGCCAGCAGCCCCTGGACAGGTTCCTACGAGCAGTACTTC
CASSPWTGSYEQYF
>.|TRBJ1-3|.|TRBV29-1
TGCAGCGTTGACCCGGGGGCTGGAAACACCATATATTTT
CSVDPGAGNTIYF
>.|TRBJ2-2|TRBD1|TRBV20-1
TGCAGTGCTAGAAACGTAGGAGGGACAGGGGGCACCGGGGAGCTGTTTTTT
CSARNVGGTGGTGELFF
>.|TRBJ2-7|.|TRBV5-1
TGCGCCAGCAGCTTGGGACTCAGGAGCTCCTACGAGCAGTACTTC
CASSLGLRSSYEQYF
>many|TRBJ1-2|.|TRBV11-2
TGTGCCAGCAGCCCTCTCAGCGGGGGCACGGGCTATGGCTACACCTTC
CASSPLSGGTGYGYTF
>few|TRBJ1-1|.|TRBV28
TGTGCCACACAAAGGAACACTGAAGCTTTCTTT
CATQRNTEAFF
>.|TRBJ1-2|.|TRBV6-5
TGTGCCAGCAGTTACCGAAGACAGAGTGGGAGCTACACCTTC
CASSYRRQSGSYTF
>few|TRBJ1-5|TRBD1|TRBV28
TGTGCCAGCAGTTCAGGGGACAGGGGGAATCAGCCCCAGCATTTT
CASSSGDRGNQPQHF
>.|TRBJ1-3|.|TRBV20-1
TGCAGTGCTAGACGTCCCTCTGGAAACACCATATATTTT
CSARRPSGNTIYF
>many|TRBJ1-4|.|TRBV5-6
TGTGCCAGCAGCTTTAGGACAACAACTAATGAAAAACTGTTTTTT
CASSFRTTTNEKLFF
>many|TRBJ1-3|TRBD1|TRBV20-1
TGCAGTGTGGCTGAGGGGGCTGGTGGAAACACCATATATTTT
CSVAEGAGGNTIYF
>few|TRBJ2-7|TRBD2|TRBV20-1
TGCAGTGCTTTCCACCTGACTAGCGGGGGCCCCGACCCCTACGAGCAGTACTTC
CSAFHLTSGGPDPYEQYF
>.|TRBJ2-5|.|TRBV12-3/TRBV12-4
TGTGCCAGCAGTTTATGGCTAGATCGGGAGACCCAGTACTTC
CASSLWLDRETQYF
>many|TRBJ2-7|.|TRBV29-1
TGCAGCGTTGTGAAGGTGGGCTCCTACGAGCAGTACTTC
CSVVKVGSYEQYF
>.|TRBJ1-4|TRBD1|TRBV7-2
TGTGCCAGCAGCTTTGGGGGACAGGGAACTGAAAAACTGTTTTTT
CASSFGGQGTEKLFF
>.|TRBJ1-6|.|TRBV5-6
TGTGCCAGCAGCTTGGACCTTAATTCACCCCTCCACTTT
CASSLDLNSPLHF
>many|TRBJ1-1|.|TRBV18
TGTGCCAGCTCACCCTCGTTGGGGTCCGAGAACACTGAAGCTTTCTTT
CASSPSLGSENTEAFF
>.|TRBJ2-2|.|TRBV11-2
TGTGCCAGCAGCCCCGCTTGGGGTTCGATTCCCGGGGAGCTGTTTTTT
CASSPAWGSIPGELFF
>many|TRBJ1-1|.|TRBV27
TGTGCCAGCAGTTTATTGGGGGGAAGTGAAGCTTTCTTT
CASSLLGGSEAFF
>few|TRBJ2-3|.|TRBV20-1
TGCAGGATGGGGGGGGCAGGGAGTACGCAGTATTTT
CRMGGAGSTQYF
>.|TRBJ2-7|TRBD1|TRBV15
TGTGCCACCAGCAGAGATTCACAGGGGGGTCTCAAGCAGTACTTC
CATSRDSQGGLKQYF